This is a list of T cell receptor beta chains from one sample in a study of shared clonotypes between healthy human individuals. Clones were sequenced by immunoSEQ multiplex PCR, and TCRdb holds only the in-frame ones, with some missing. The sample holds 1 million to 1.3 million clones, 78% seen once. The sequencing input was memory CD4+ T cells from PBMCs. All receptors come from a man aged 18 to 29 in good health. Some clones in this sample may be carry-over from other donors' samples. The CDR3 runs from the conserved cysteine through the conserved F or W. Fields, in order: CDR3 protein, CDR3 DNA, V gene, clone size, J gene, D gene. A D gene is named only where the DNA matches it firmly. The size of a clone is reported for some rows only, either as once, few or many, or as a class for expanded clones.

CASSSQTGEAGNEQFF,TGTGCCAGCAGTTCGCAGACAGGGGAAGCGGGCAATGAGCAGTTCTTC,TRBV28,-,TRBJ2-1,TRBD1
CASSERGLFQETQYF,TGTGCCAGCAGCGAGCGGGGACTTTTTCAAGAGACCCAGTACTTC,TRBV9,-,TRBJ2-5,TRBD2
CASSLEAGSEKLFF,TGCGCCAGCAGCTTGGAAGCGGGTAGTGAAAAACTGTTTTTT,TRBV5-1,-,TRBJ1-4,-
CASSPQVLAKNIQYF,TGTGCCAGCAGCCCCCAGGTCTTAGCCAAAAACATTCAGTACTTC,TRBV11-3,-,TRBJ2-4,-
CASSESYNQPQHF,TGTGCCAGCAGTGAGAGTTACAATCAGCCCCAGCATTTT,TRBV6-1,-,TRBJ1-5,-
CASSLNTYQETQYF,TGTGCCAGCAGCTTAAACACCTACCAAGAGACCCAGTACTTC,TRBV11-2,-,TRBJ2-5,-
CASRSPSAEGYTF,TGTGCCAGCAGGAGCCCCTCAGCAGAAGGCTACACCTTC,TRBV28,-,TRBJ1-2,-
CASSLGTILAGGPNTQYF,TGTGCCAGCAGCTTGGGAACAATTCTAGCGGGAGGGCCCAATACGCAGTATTTT,TRBV5-4,-,TRBJ2-3,TRBD2
CASSLVAGKAGELFF,TGCGCCAGCAGCTTGGTCGCAGGGAAGGCTGGGGAACTGTTTTTT,TRBV5-1,once,TRBJ1-4,-
CASSHSGDSYNEQFF,TGCGCCAGCAGCCATAGCGGGGACTCCTACAATGAGCAGTTCTTC,TRBV5-1,-,TRBJ2-1,TRBD2
CASKNGLAVTSTDTQYF,TGTGCCAGCAAAAATGGGCTAGCGGTTACTAGCACAGATACGCAGTATTTT,TRBV2,-,TRBJ2-3,TRBD2
CASSPVTSGRQETQYF,TGCGCCAGCAGCCCTGTGACTAGCGGGCGACAAGAGACCCAGTACTTC,TRBV5-1,-,TRBJ2-5,TRBD2
CASRQQKNYGYTF,TGTGCCAGTAGGCAACAGAAAAACTATGGCTACACCTTC,TRBV19,-,TRBJ1-2,-
CASSEVLTEAFF,TGTGCCAGCAGTGAAGTACTTACTGAAGCTTTCTTT,TRBV6-5,few,TRBJ1-1,-
CASSLLAGYGYTF,TGTGCCAGCAGTTTACTGGCAGGGTATGGCTACACCTTC,TRBV28,-,TRBJ1-2,-
CASSLWTVGTDTQYF,TGTGCCAGCAGCTTATGGACAGTAGGCACAGATACGCAGTATTTT,TRBV7-9,-,TRBJ2-3,-